This T cell receptor beta chain appears in the sequencing data of a study of cytomegalovirus exposure and HLA in healthy donors. Study context: Per a later analysis, the 666 first-cohort and some 110 validation repertoires shared one platform.

Study results and caveats: The authors enumerated 150 to 200 TCR beta chains as linked to cytomegalovirus. Within the 100 to 150 validation repertoires, first-cohort TCR clusters tended to co-occur, according to a later analysis.

Sequencing was performed with immunoSEQ multiplex PCR; in TCRdb, only in-frame clones are kept and a portion is missing. The table lists some 73,000 clones, 85% to 90% of them singletons. The CDR3 runs 14 residues. The germline gives CDR1 SNHLY, CDR2 FYNNEI. The trim removed 9 bases at V and 7 bases at J, leaving 12 bases unmatched. The donors were part of the validation cohort of 120 or so subjects. That cohort was separate from the first cohort, which comprised 670 or so subjects. For this clone: As yet, its antigen is unknown.

Sequenced: PBMCs. The chain uses TRBV2 and TRBJ2-7; 10 bases map to TRBD1. The receptor was isolated from a young woman in good health and CMV-seropositive. The CDR3 loop reads CARGSGQGGGEQYF. The CDR3, as DNA: TGTGCCAGGGGTAGCGGACAGGGGGGTGGTGAGCAGTACTTC. Full variable domain (remainder filled in from reference TRBV2 and TRBJ2-7): EPEVTQTPSHQVTQMGQEVILRCVPISNHLYFYWYRQILGQKVEFLVSFYNNEISEKSEIFDDQFSVERPDGSNFTLKIRSTKLEDSAMYFCARGSGQGGGEQYFGPGTRLTVT.